These 2 T cell receptor beta chains were sequenced from one sample in a study of blood T cell repertoires in COVID-19. TCRdb keeps only in-frame clones here, not all; method: immunoSEQ multiplex PCR. Altogether hundreds of thousands of clones are present, 85% being singletons, with the ten largest covering approximately 9.6%. The specimen sequenced was PBMCs or T cells enriched from blood (not recorded which). Receptors were obtained from a woman between 50 and 59 years old with acute COVID-19.

The V and J genes are TRBV14 and TRBJ1-1; TRBD1 aligns across 8 bases. The length of the CDR3 is 14 residues. Germline CDR1 is SGHDN and CDR2 is FVKESK. V lost 2 bases, J lost 5 bases, and 4 bases stayed unmatched. The CDR3: CASSQYRGATEAFF. Here the CDR3 DNA reads TGTGCCAGCAGCCAATACAGGGGGGCGACTGAAGCTTTCTTT. Full variable domain (rest looked up from reference TRBV14 and TRBJ1-1): EAGVTQFPSHSVIEKGQTVTLRCDPISGHDNLYWYRRVMGKEIKFLLHFVKESKQDESGMPNNRFLAERTGGTYSTLKVQPAELEDSGVYFCASSQYRGATEAFFGQGTRLTVV.

The rearrangement uses TRBV14 and TRBJ2-5; TRBD1 matches 10 bases. The CDR3 extends over 17 amino acids. The germline V gene has CDR1 SGHDN and CDR2 FVKESK. With V trimmed by 3 bases and J by 1 base, 8 bases remained unmatched. In DNA, the CDR3 is TGTGCCAGCAGCCACTTCCCCGGGACAGGGGCCCAAGAGACCCAGTACTTC. Its translation is CASSHFPGTGAQETQYF.